Listed below are T cell receptor beta chains from one sample, sequenced in a study of T-cell memory formation after mild COVID-19. MiXCR, run by TCRdb on the 5' RACE reads, gives a single entry per CDR3 protein. Of approximately 400,000 distinct CDR3 sequences in the sample, roughly 18% were seen once. The sample consisted of PBMCs or a T cell subset sorted from them (not recorded which). The receptors come from a man younger than 35 who had mild COVID-19 (a few samples of this study predate the infection). Cell type and time point are not known. The CDR3 runs from the conserved cysteine through the conserved F or W. The D gene is left open where the match is weak. Not all rows give a size; the values are once, few, many and, for expanded clones, a class.

13	TRBV30	-	TRBJ1-6	few	TGTGCCCTTATGACAAGTACGATTTCACCCCTCCACTTT	CALMTSTISPLHF
15	TRBV5-1	-	TRBJ2-4	-	TGCGCCAGCAGCTTGTGGCAGGGAGGCAGAAACATTCAGTACTTC	CASSLWQGGRNIQYF
15	TRBV7-6	-	TRBJ1-2	few	TGTGCCAGCAGCCAGTCAGGGTTGGTCGACTATGGCTACACCTTC	CASSQSGLVDYGYTF
15	TRBV4-1	-	TRBJ1-6	few	TGCGCCAGCAGCAGACCTGGCAGGGCTAATTCACCCCTCCACTTT	CASSRPGRANSPLHF
18	TRBV9	TRBD1	TRBJ2-6	-	TGTGCCAGCAGCGTATATCCGGGACAGGGGACGGGGGCCAACGTCCTGACTTTC	CASSVYPGQGTGANVLTF
14	TRBV7-8	TRBD1	TRBJ1-2	many	TGTGCCAGCAGCTTAGCCGGACAGGGGACAGGCTACACCTTC	CASSLAGQGTGYTF
13	TRBV7-2	-	TRBJ2-7	-	TGTGCCAGCAGACAGAGTTCGGCTAACGAGCAGTACTTC	CASRQSSANEQYF
13	TRBV5-1	-	TRBJ1-1	few	TGTGCCAGCAGCAGGGGCCGGAACACTGAAGCTTTCTTT	CASSRGRNTEAFF
15	TRBV7-9	TRBD1	TRBJ2-7	few	TGTGCCAGCAGCCCCCGGGACAGCCTCTCGTGGGAGCAGTACTTC	CASSPRDSLSWEQYF
13	TRBV25-1	-	TRBJ2-7	-	TGTGCCAGCAGTGTTAGTGTAAACTACGAGCAGTACTTC	CASSVSVNYEQYF
14	TRBV28	-	TRBJ1-4	-	TGTGCCAGCAGGAGCCAGGGGACTAATGAAAAACTGTTTTTT	CASRSQGTNEKLFF
13	TRBV2	-	TRBJ1-1	few	TGTGCCAGCAGTGCCCAGCAGAACACTGAAGCTTTCTTT	CASSAQQNTEAFF
18	TRBV5-1	-	TRBJ2-1	-	TGCGCCAGCAGCCGATCCCTTCTGACAGGCGAAGGAGGCAATGAGCAGTTCTTC	CASSRSLLTGEGGNEQFF
14	TRBV5-5	-	TRBJ1-1	-	TGTGCCAGCAGCTTAATGACAGCGAACACTGAAGCTTTCTTT	CASSLMTANTEAFF
17	TRBV20-1	-	TRBJ1-1	few	TGCAGTGCCAGAAATTTTTTTGGACGGGACCAAAACACTGAAGCTTTCTTT	CSARNFFGRDQNTEAFF
13	TRBV7-2	-	TRBJ2-1	many	TGTGCCAGCAGCTTATGGCGCGGACGTGAGCAGTTCTTC	CASSLWRGREQFF
13	TRBV10-1	-	TRBJ1-3	few	TGCGCCAGCAGTGAAAAACCTGGAAACACCATATATTTT	CASSEKPGNTIYF
18	TRBV3-1	-	TRBJ1-5	-	TGTGCCAGTCGCGCGAAGGGGAGGCAGCCCATTCGCAATCAGCCCCAGCATTTT	CASRAKGRQPIRNQPQHF
15	TRBV19	-	TRBJ2-3	-	TGTGCCAGTAGTTTCCGGGACCAGACTGTGGATACGCAGTATTTT	CASSFRDQTVDTQYF
14	TRBV28	-	TRBJ1-6	once	TGTGCCAGCAGTTTTTCCGCAGAAGGTTCACCCCTCCACTTT	CASSFSAEGSPLHF
12	TRBV7-9	-	TRBJ2-5	-	TGTGCCAGCAGCCCCTTTCAGGCGACCCAGTACTTC	CASSPFQATQYF
16	TRBV12-3/TRBV12-4	-	TRBJ1-4	-	TGTGCCAGCAGTTTAGGGCGTCGGGGGGCATGGGAAAAACTGTTTTTT	CASSLGRRGAWEKLFF
12	TRBV20-1	TRBD2	TRBJ2-1	-	TGCAGTAGGAGCGGGGGGGCCCGTGAGCAGTTCTTC	CSRSGGAREQFF
16	TRBV5-1	TRBD2	TRBJ2-3	-	TGCGCCAGCAGCTTGGAGGTCGGGGGGGCCGCAGATACGCAGTATTTT	CASSLEVGGAADTQYF
15	TRBV5-1	TRBD1	TRBJ2-2	-	TGCGCCAGCAGCTTGGGACAGGGGATCACCGGGGAGCTGTTTTTT	CASSLGQGITGELFF
17	TRBV21-1	-	TRBJ2-1	-	TGTGCCAGCAGCAAAGGCTCGGGACAGTCCATGAGTGGTGAGCAGTTCTTC	CASSKGSGQSMSGEQFF
15	TRBV7-9	-	TRBJ1-2	-	TGTGCCAGCAGCTTAAGCCTGAGGGAGGAATATGGCTACACCTTC	CASSLSLREEYGYTF
11	TRBV25-1	-	TRBJ1-1	-	TGTGCCAGCAGGGGGGTCCGTGAAGCTTTCTTT	CASRGVREAFF
15	TRBV6-5	TRBD1	TRBJ1-2	-	TGTGCCAGCAGTTCCGACAGGGTCGCGGGCTATGGCTACACCTTC	CASSSDRVAGYGYTF
15	TRBV10-2	TRBD1	TRBJ2-3	few	TGCGCCAGCAGTGAGGGGACAGGGCTGACAGATACGCAGTATTTT	CASSEGTGLTDTQYF
14	TRBV7-3	-	TRBJ2-7	few	TGTGCCAGCAGCTACCTCCCCGGGGACTACGAGCAGTACTTC	CASSYLPGDYEQYF
14	TRBV4-2	-	TRBJ2-1	-	TGTGCCAGCAGCCAAGATGTCTCGAACAATGAGCAGTTCTTC	CASSQDVSNNEQFF